The 21 T cell receptor beta chains below were found in one sample sequenced in a study of identical twins. TCRdb independently ran MiXCR on the 5' RACE reads; one entry per CDR3 protein. The data contain 750,000 to 950,000 distinct CDR3 sequences, roughly an eighth of them singletons. These data also featured in a second study, about yellow fever vaccine responses in identical twins.

The specimen was PBMCs. Receptor source: a woman between 18 and 30 years old in good health.

The chain carries TRBV9 and TRBJ2-3; 9 positions match TRBD2. After removal of 4 bases from V and 0 bases from J, the junction contained 9 bases not matched to a gene. This CDR3 comprises 17 residues. Germline CDR1 SGDLS, CDR2 YYNGEE. In nucleotides, the CDR3 is TGTGCCAGCAGCCGTCAGACTAGCGGCTCTAGCACAGATACGCAGTATTTT. Protein sequence: CASSRQTSGSSTDTQYF.

This clonotype was detected a few times. The gene calls are TRBV28 and TRBJ1-5; D is undetermined. CDR1 and CDR2 (germline): MDHEN, SYDVKM. The CDR3 consists of 15 residues. Trimming left V 3 bases short and J 5 bases short, with 14 bases between. The CDR3 loop reads CASSFTSTFDQPQHF. In DNA form, the CDR3 reads TGTGCCAGCAGTTTCACCTCGACTTTTGATCAGCCCCAGCATTTT. Complete variable domain (other parts from reference TRBV28 and TRBJ1-5): DVKVTQSSRYLVKRTGEKVFLECVQDMDHENMFWYRQDPGLGLRLIYFSYDVKMKEKGDIPEGYSVSREKKERFSLILESASTNQTSMYLCASSFTSTFDQPQHFGDGTRLSIL.

CDR3 bases: TGTGCCAGCAGTGAAGGCACCGCCTACGAGCAGTACGTC. Translating gives CASSEGTAYEQYV. The chain recombines TRBV6-1 with TRBJ2-7; D remains ambiguous. This CDR3 region has 13 residues. Germline values: CDR1 MNHNS, CDR2 SASEGT. V lost 1 base and J 2 bases, leaving 6 bases between the germline ends.

This clonotype was observed a few times. The chain has TRBV6-2 or TRBV6-3 and TRBJ2-1; D may be TRBD1 or TRBD2 (6 bases each). V shed 8 bases and J shed 3 bases, with 11 bases lying between them. CDR3 length: 13 residues. Germline lookup yields CDR1 MNHEY and CDR2 SVGEGT. The CDR3 region is CASVGGGYNEQFF. DNA of the CDR3: TGTGCCAGCGTGGGGGGCGGCTACAATGAGCAGTTCTTC.

The V call is TRBV5-1, the J call TRBJ1-1, with 7 positions matching TRBD1. The CDR3 consists of 17 residues. The trim removed 2 bases at V and 1 base at J, leaving 11 bases unmatched. The germline gives CDR1 SGHRS, CDR2 YFSETQ. The CDR3 reads CASSFTGQPLGNTEAFF. The CDR3 region has the DNA TGCGCCAGCAGCTTCACGGGACAGCCCTTGGGGAACACTGAAGCTTTCTTT.

This clonotype was counted between two and nine times. This chain connects TRBV10-1 to TRBJ2-7; 12 bases match TRBD2. V was pared by 0 bases and J by 6 bases, with 9 bases of the junction left unmatched. The CDR3 is made up of 17 amino acids. From germline, CDR1 is WNHNN and CDR2 SYGVQD (reference sequence). CDR3 sequence reads: CASSESLAGGPKGEQYF. CDR3 in DNA: TGCGCCAGCAGTGAGTCCCTAGCGGGAGGGCCTAAGGGCGAGCAGTACTTC.

The DNA of the CDR3 is TGTGCCAGCAGAACAAGGGGACAGGGGGGACACGAGCAGTACTTC. The encoded protein is CASRTRGQGGHEQYF. The chain couples TRBV12-3 or TRBV12-4 to TRBJ2-7; 11 bases are a match to TRBD1. V gave up 6 bases and J gave up 5 bases; unmatched junction bases: 9. This CDR3 has 15 amino acids.

This clonotype was detected only a few times. The J gene is TRBJ2-3, the V gene TRBV5-1; D not certain. The germline V and J ends were trimmed by 6 bases and 9 bases, with 14 bases remaining between them. The CDR3 has 12 amino acids. Germline V gene data show CDR1 as SGHRS and CDR2 as YFSETQ. The CDR3 here is CASIFKGDTQYF. Here the CDR3 DNA reads TGCGCCAGCATCTTCAAAGGCGACACGCAGTATTTT. The full variable domain, rest sourced from reference TRBV5-1 and TRBJ2-3, is KAGVTQTPRYLIKTRGQQVTLSCSPISGHRSVSWYQQTPGQGLQFLFEYFSETQRNKGNFPGRFSGRQFSNSRSEMNVSTLELGDSALYLCASIFKGDTQYFGPGTRLTVL.

This clonotype was picked up many times. This rearrangement joins TRBV11-1 to TRBJ2-1; D possibly corresponds to TRBD1 (6 bases). V was pared by 5 bases and J by 7 bases, with 27 bases between. This CDR3 region has 18 residues. The germline V gene has CDR1 SGHAT and CDR2 FQDESV (reference sequence). The CDR3 region is CASSTPDRFVVRGNEQFF. CDR3 nucleotides: TGTGCCAGCAGCACACCGGATAGGTTTGTTGTCAGGGGTAATGAGCAGTTCTTC.

This clonotype was counted only a few times. The genes are TRBV12-3 or TRBV12-4 and TRBJ1-2, with 7 positions matching TRBD1. V gave up 5 bases and J gave up 3 bases; unmatched junction bases: 6. This CDR3 comprises 14 residues. CDR3 amino acids: CASSAGTDYYGYTF. In DNA, the CDR3 is TGTGCCAGCAGTGCGGGGACAGACTACTATGGCTACACCTTC.

This sequence joins TRBV12-3 or TRBV12-4 and TRBJ2-5; 11 bases fit TRBD2. With 5 bases clipped from V and 2 bases from J, the junction kept 7 bases outside the gene matches. The CDR3 has 16 residues. CDR3 loop: CASSPLAGGYQETQYF. The CDR3 bases are TGTGCCAGCAGTCCCCTAGCGGGGGGCTATCAAGAGACCCAGTACTTC.

This clonotype was detected only a few times. This sequence joins TRBV29-1 and TRBJ2-3; TRBD2 matches 7 bases. The CDR3 is 16 amino acids. The junction had 12 bases not matched to a gene; V was cut back by 3 bases and J by 3 bases. Germline values: CDR1 SQVTM, CDR2 ANQGSEA. The CDR3 nucleotides are TGCAGCGTTGATAGCGGGTTGAGCCAGGCTACAGATACGCAGTATTTT. Its protein is CSVDSGLSQATDTQYF.

The V gene is TRBV20-1, the J gene TRBJ1-2; D perhaps matches TRBD1 (5 bases). Germline assignment: CDR1 DFQATT and CDR2 SNEGSKA (reference sequence). This CDR3 contains 14 residues. Between the trimmed V and J ends, which lost 1 base and 4 bases, there was a span of 13 bases. The CDR3 is CSARGTPLSYGYTF. The DNA for the CDR3 is TGCAGTGCTAGAGGGACACCTCTCTCCTATGGCTACACCTTC.

The chain is built from TRBV29-1 and TRBJ2-1; possibly TRBD1 for D (6 bases). CDR3 length equals 13 residues. Between the trimmed V and J ends, which lost 7 bases and 2 bases, there was a span of 12 bases. The germline CDR1 and CDR2 sequences are SQVTM and ANQGSEA. CDR3 nucleotides: TGCAGCGCCTCACAGGGCCCCTACAATGAGCAGTTCTTC. This translates into CSASQGPYNEQFF.

The chain is built from TRBV20-1 and TRBJ2-1, with a possible D match to TRBD2 (5 bases). Looked up from germline, CDR1 is DFQATT and CDR2 is SNEGSKA (reference sequence). The CDR3 has 15 residues. Between the trimmed V and J ends, which lost 0 bases and 6 bases, there was a span of 15 bases. DNA for the CDR3: TGCAGTGCTAGAGATCCCAGACAACTAGTCAATGAGCAGTTCTTC. Its protein is CSARDPRQLVNEQFF.

For the CDR3, the DNA is TGTGCCATCAGACAGGGACGGAACGAGCAGTACTTC. It is translated as CAIRQGRNEQYF. The chain employs TRBV10-3 and TRBJ2-7, with D possibly matching TRBD1 (6 bases). The V gene lost 6 bases and the J gene lost 5 bases, with 11 bases spanning the gap. The germline CDR1 and CDR2 sequences are ENHRY and SYGVKD. This CDR3 region has 12 residues.

The rearrangement uses TRBV20-1 and TRBJ2-5; D remains unclear. Looked up from germline, CDR1 is DFQATT and CDR2 is SNEGSKA (reference sequence). Trimming shortened V by 6 bases and J by 4 bases, and 21 bases separated the two germline ends. This CDR3 is built from 15 residues. The CDR3 is CSAPPGLGKSETQYF. The CDR3 DNA reads as TGCAGTGCCCCGCCCGGGTTAGGGAAGTCAGAGACCCAGTACTTC.

This clonotype has at least ten counts. This sequence joins TRBV7-2 and TRBJ1-4; the D gene is possibly TRBD1 (6 bases). V gave up 4 bases and J gave up 4 bases, with 16 bases separating them. This CDR3 region has 16 residues. Germline V gene data show CDR1 as SGHTA and CDR2 as FQGNSA. The CDR3 protein is CASSSKGQRDNEKLFF. DNA of the CDR3: TGTGCCAGCAGCTCGAAAGGACAGCGCGATAATGAAAAACTGTTTTTT.

This clonotype has only a few counts. The CDR3 DNA reads TGTGCCAGCGAGGCCGAAGACACTGAAGCTTTCTTT. This sequence encodes CASEAEDTEAFF. The chain links TRBV2 to TRBJ1-1; D gene unclear. V was shortened by 8 bases and J by 3 bases, with 10 bases between the two germline ends. CDR1 SNHLY and CDR2 FYNNEI come from the germline V gene. CDR3 length: 12 residues. The whole variable domain, remainder taken from reference TRBV2 and TRBJ1-1, is EPEVTQTPSHQVTQMGQEVILRCVPISNHLYFYWYRQILGQKVEFLVSFYNNEISEKSEIFDDQFSVERPDGSNFTLKIRSTKLEDSAMYFCASEAEDTEAFFGQGTRLTVV.

This clonotype was observed at least ten times. The rearrangement links TRBV5-6 to TRBJ2-2; 8 bases align to TRBD2. Germline CDR1 is SGHDT and CDR2 is YYEEEE. V dropped 3 bases and J dropped 6; count of bases not matched to a gene: 13. There are 17 residues in the CDR3. The CDR3 DNA reads TGTGCCAGCAGCTCCCCTCGAGCGGGGGCTCCTGCCGGGGAGCTGTTTTTT. This encodes CASSSPRAGAPAGELFF.

This clonotype was observed at least ten times. This chain joins TRBV7-2 and TRBJ1-1; TRBD1 matches 8 bases. CDR3 length: 13 residues. Germline V CDR1 and CDR2: SGHTA, FQGNSA. With V trimmed by 6 bases and J by 5 bases, 5 bases remained unmatched. The CDR3 region is CASRHTGGTEAFF. The DNA of the CDR3 is TGTGCCAGCAGGCATACAGGGGGGACTGAAGCTTTCTTT.